This T cell receptor (beta chain) was captured in a study of Graves' ophthalmopathy and Graves' hyperthyroidism. Study-wide context: A follow-up of 18 months without ophthalmopathy meant that hyperthyroidism was stable.

Amplifying from RNA transcripts, the study obtained TCR beta CDR3 regions. HTBI primers were used in a first-round RT-PCR, which preceded a second-round multiplex PCR. TCRdb re-derived calls from the multiplex PCR reads in MiXCR, one entry per CDR3 protein. This sample has about 550,000 distinct CDR3 sequences, with less than 45% found just once. With respect to this clonotype: Its target is not known.

Overall study results and limits: The majority of expanded thyroid clonotypes above 0.001 frequency also occurred in blood. The model achieved approximately 71% sensitivity and about 76% specificity for ophthalmopathy progression.

Other autoimmune disease, uncontrolled infection, pregnancy and lactation led to exclusion. Input material: peripheral blood or thyroid tissue (not recorded which). The clonotype was recovered from an adult man with Graves' hyperthyroidism.

This chain's CDR3 is CSARDPTNYGYTF. The CDR3 region has the DNA TGCAGTGCTAGAGATCCGACTAACTATGGCTACACCTTC. The V gene is TRBV20-1, the J gene TRBJ1-2, with D unclear. V shed 0 bases and J shed 0 bases, with 5 bases lying between them. The CDR3 has 13 residues. Germline V lookup: CDR1 DFQATT, CDR2 SNEGSKA (reference sequence).